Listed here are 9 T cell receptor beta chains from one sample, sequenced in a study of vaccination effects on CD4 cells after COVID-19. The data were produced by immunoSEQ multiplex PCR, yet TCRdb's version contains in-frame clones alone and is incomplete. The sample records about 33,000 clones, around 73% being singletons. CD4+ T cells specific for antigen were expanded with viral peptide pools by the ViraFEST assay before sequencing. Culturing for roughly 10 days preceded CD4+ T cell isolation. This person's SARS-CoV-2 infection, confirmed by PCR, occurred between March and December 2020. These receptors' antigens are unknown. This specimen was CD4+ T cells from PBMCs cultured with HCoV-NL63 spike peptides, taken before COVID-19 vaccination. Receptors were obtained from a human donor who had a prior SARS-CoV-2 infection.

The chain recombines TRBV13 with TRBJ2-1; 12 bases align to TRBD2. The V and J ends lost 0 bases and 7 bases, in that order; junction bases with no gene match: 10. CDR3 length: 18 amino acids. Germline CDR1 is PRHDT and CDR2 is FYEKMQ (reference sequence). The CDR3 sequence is CASSLGLVTSGSWNEQFF. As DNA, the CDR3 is TGTGCCAGCAGCTTAGGCCTTGTGACTAGCGGGAGTTGGAATGAGCAGTTCTTC.

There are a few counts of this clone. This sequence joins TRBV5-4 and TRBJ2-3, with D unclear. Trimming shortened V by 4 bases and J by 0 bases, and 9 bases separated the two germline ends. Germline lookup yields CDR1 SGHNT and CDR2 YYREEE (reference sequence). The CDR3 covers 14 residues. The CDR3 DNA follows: TGTGCCAGCAGCCGCGTTAGCAGCACAGATACGCAGTATTTT. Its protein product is CASSRVSSTDTQYF. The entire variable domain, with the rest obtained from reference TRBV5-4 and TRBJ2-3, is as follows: ETGVTQSPTHLIKTRGQQVTLRCSSQSGHNTVSWYQQALGQGPQFIFQYYREEENGRGNFPPRFSGLQFPNYSSELNVNALELDDSALYLCASSRVSSTDTQYFGPGTRLTVL.

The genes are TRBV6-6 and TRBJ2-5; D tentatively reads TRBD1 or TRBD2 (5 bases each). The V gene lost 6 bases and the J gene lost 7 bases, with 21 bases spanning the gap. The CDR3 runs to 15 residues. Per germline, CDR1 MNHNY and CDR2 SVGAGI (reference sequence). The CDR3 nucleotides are TGTGCCAGCAGGGGGAATGAGCGGTCCGGGACGACCCAGTACTTC. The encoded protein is CASRGNERSGTTQYF.

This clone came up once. This chain's CDR3 is CASSKWTSGSYSYNEQFF. CDR3 bases: TGTGCCAGCAGCAAATGGACTAGCGGGAGTTATTCCTACAATGAGCAGTTCTTC. The chain joins TRBV7-2 to TRBJ2-1; 13 bases are a match to TRBD2. The CDR3 sequence is 18 residues long. Trimming at V came to 5 bases and at J to 1 base, leaving 8 bases not matched to a gene. Per germline, CDR1 SGHTA and CDR2 FQGNSA.

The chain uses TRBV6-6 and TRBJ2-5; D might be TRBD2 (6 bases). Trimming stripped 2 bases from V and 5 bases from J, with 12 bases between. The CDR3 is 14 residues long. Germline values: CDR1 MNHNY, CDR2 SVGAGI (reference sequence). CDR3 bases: TGTGCCAGCAGTTACCCCGGGGAGGCGGAGACCCAGTACTTC. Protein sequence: CASSYPGEAETQYF.

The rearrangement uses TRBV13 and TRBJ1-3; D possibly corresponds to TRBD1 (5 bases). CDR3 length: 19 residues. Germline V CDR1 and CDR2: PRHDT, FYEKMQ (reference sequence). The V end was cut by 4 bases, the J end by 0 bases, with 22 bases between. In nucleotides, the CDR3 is TGTGCCAGCAGCTACCGTGGGTCGACAGTCGCTAGCTCTGGAAACACCATATATTTT. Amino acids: CASSYRGSTVASSGNTIYF.

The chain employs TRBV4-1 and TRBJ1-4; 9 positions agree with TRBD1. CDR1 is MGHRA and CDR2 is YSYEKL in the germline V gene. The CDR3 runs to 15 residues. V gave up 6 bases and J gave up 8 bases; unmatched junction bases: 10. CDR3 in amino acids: CASSPQQGAKEKLFF. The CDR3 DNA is TGCGCCAGCAGTCCCCAACAGGGGGCAAAAGAAAAACTGTTTTTT.

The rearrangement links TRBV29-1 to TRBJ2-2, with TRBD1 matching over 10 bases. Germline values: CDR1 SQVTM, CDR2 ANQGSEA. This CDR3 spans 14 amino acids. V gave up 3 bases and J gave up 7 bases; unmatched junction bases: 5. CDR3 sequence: CSVDRQGAGGELFF. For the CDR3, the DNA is TGCAGCGTTGACCGACAGGGGGCGGGCGGGGAGCTGTTTTTT.

The CDR3 here is CASSLAASGGIKSTDTQYF. The DNA of the CDR3 is TGTGCCAGCAGCTTAGCGGCTAGCGGGGGGATTAAAAGCACAGATACGCAGTATTTT. V is TRBV7-2 and J is TRBJ2-3, with TRBD2 matching 11 bases. In germline, CDR1 is SGHTA, CDR2 FQGNSA. The CDR3 is 19 residues long. Losses at the gene ends were 0 bases for V and 0 bases for J; bases not matched to a gene: 8.